The 24 T cell receptor beta chains listed next were all sequenced from one sample in a study of technical replicates of blood from a handful of donors. The assay was immunoSEQ multiplex PCR, and TCRdb's table has in-frame clones only and misses some. The sample shows 65,000 to 80,000 clones, about 96% of them seen only once. Sequencing was carried out using T cells isolated from PBMCs. The receptors stem from a human donor in good health.

In its sample, this clone was seen a few times. The rearrangement uses TRBV5-1 and TRBJ2-5, with TRBD2 identical over 8 bases. This CDR3 is 16 amino acids long. The V segment lost 5 bases and the J segment 3 bases; nucleotides outside the gene matches: 12. Germline lookup yields CDR1 SGHRS and CDR2 YFSETQ. The CDR3 region has the DNA TGCGCCAGCAGAATTCGATTTAGCGGGATAGAAGAGACCCAGTACTTC. Its translation: CASRIRFSGIEETQYF.

The V call is TRBV11-2, the J call TRBJ2-3; D ambiguous. Germline CDR1 and CDR2: SGHAT and FQNNGV. Between the trimmed V and J ends, which lost 1 base and 3 bases, there was a span of 8 bases. The CDR3 contains 14 residues. CDR3 loop: CASSLGPGTDTQYF. Here the CDR3 DNA reads TGTGCCAGCAGCTTAGGACCGGGTACAGATACGCAGTATTTT. Supplemented by reference TRBV11-2 and TRBJ2-3, the full variable domain reads EAGVAQSPRYKIIEKRQSVAFWCNPISGHATLYWYQQILGQGPKLLIQFQNNGVVDDSQLPKDRFSAERLKGVDSTLKIQPAKLEDSAVYLCASSLGPGTDTQYFGPGTRLTVL.

This chain links TRBV30 with TRBJ1-2; D is unclear. The CDR3 is made up of 13 amino acids. V was clipped by 5 bases and J by 4 bases, with 14 bases between them. CDR1 GTSNPN and CDR2 SVGIG come from the germline V gene (reference sequence). CDR3 sequence: CAWDTVISYGYTF. The CDR3 DNA reads TGTGCCTGGGACACGGTCATATCCTATGGCTACACCTTC.

The rearrangement links TRBV28 to TRBJ2-7; D possibly corresponds to TRBD2 (5 bases). The V gene lost 7 bases and the J gene lost 5 bases, with 12 bases spanning the gap. Germline V gives CDR1 MDHEN, CDR2 SYDVKM. CDR3 size: 12 residues. CDR3 nucleotides: TGTGCCAGCACTAGCACCTGGCACGAGCAGTACTTC. It specifies CASTSTWHEQYF.

The chain has TRBV30 and TRBJ1-2, with a possible D match to TRBD1 (5 bases). The CDR3 sequence is 14 residues long. Deletions cut 3 bases from V and 5 bases from J, with 16 bases between. Germline V CDR1 and CDR2: GTSNPN, SVGIG (reference sequence). The CDR3: CAWSQGKNEYGYTF. The CDR3 nucleotides are TGTGCCTGGAGCCAGGGAAAAAACGAATATGGCTACACCTTC.

The V call is TRBV18, the J call TRBJ1-1; D is perhaps TRBD1 (6 bases). CDR1 and CDR2 (germline): KGHSH, LQKENI. The CDR3 consists of 12 residues. Trimming removed 7 bases at V and 5 bases at J, with 11 bases between. For the CDR3, the DNA is TGTGCCAGCTGGGAGGGGGGGACTGAAGCTTTCTTT. Protein: CASWEGGTEAFF.

This sequence joins TRBV9 and TRBJ2-2; perhaps TRBD1 as D (6 bases). Trimming took 2 bases from V and 0 from J, leaving 8 bases between them. CDR1 SGDLS and CDR2 YYNGEE come from the germline V gene. The CDR3 runs to 15 residues. CDR3 protein: CASSVTGTNTGELFF. The CDR3 nucleotides read TGTGCCAGCAGCGTCACAGGGACGAACACCGGGGAGCTGTTTTTT.

This clone was seen only once. V is TRBV9 and J is TRBJ2-3, with D tentatively TRBD2 (5 bases). In germline, CDR1 is SGDLS, CDR2 YYNGEE. V lost 0 bases and J 6 bases, leaving 5 bases between the germline ends. CDR3 size: 12 residues. The CDR3 sequence: CASSVGGDTQYF. Here the CDR3 DNA reads TGTGCCAGCAGCGTAGGAGGGGATACGCAGTATTTT.

This clone was counted once. The rearrangement links TRBV9 to TRBJ1-5; 7 bases line up with TRBD1. Germline loops: CDR1 SGDLS, CDR2 YYNGEE. The CDR3 has 14 amino acids. V dropped 3 bases and J dropped 5; count of bases not matched to a gene: 5. The CDR3 reads CASSETGPDQPQHF. CDR3 DNA: TGTGCCAGCAGCGAGACAGGGCCAGATCAGCCCCAGCATTTT.

CDR3 residues: CAISESTGSGTTDTQYF. The CDR3 region has the DNA TGTGCCATCAGTGAGTCCACAGGGTCTGGGACCACAGATACGCAGTATTTT. The chain uses TRBV10-3 and TRBJ2-3; D perhaps matches TRBD1 (6 bases). Germline V gene lookup returns CDR1 ENHRY and CDR2 SYGVKD. V lost 0 bases and J lost 2, with 15 bases in between. The CDR3 is 17 amino acids.

The chain recombines TRBV4-3 with TRBJ1-4; no clear D. Trimming took 2 bases from V and 3 from J, leaving 10 bases between them. Germline CDR1 reads LGHNA; CDR2 reads YSLEER. The CDR3 runs 15 residues. CDR3 protein: CASSQTDRANEKLFF. The CDR3 DNA sequence: TGCGCCAGCAGCCAAACTGATAGAGCTAATGAAAAACTGTTTTTT.

This chain joins TRBV19 and TRBJ1-2; 9 bases line up with TRBD1. The CDR3 totals 17 residues. The germline V gene encodes CDR1 LNHDA and CDR2 SQIVND (reference sequence). The junction had 10 bases not matched to a gene; V was cut back by 5 bases and J by 0 bases. The CDR3, as DNA: TGTGCCAGTAGTCTCGTCTTGGGGACAGGGCCTAACTATGGCTACACCTTC. This sequence encodes CASSLVLGTGPNYGYTF.

This chain links TRBV30 with TRBJ2-3; 11 bases are shared with TRBD1. This CDR3 region has 13 residues. Germline V gives CDR1 GTSNPN, CDR2 SVGIG (reference sequence). The ends lost 3 bases at V and 5 bases at J; junction bases unmatched: 1. CDR3 DNA sequence: TGTGCCTGGAGGGGACAGGGGGGAGATACGCAGTATTTT. Its translation: CAWRGQGGDTQYF.

This rearrangement joins TRBV30 to TRBJ1-2, with TRBD1 matching 12 bases. The CDR3 runs to 12 residues. In germline, CDR1 is GTSNPN, CDR2 SVGIG (reference sequence). V shed 3 bases and J 8 bases; nucleotides not matched to a gene: 1. The CDR3: CAWRGTGGGYTF. The CDR3 region has the DNA TGTGCCTGGAGGGGGACAGGGGGCGGCTACACCTTC.

The J gene is TRBJ2-7, the V gene TRBV30, with 9 bases lining up with TRBD1. V shed 2 bases and J 5 bases; nucleotides not matched to a gene: 4. The CDR3 contains 13 residues. Per germline, CDR1 GTSNPN and CDR2 SVGIG (reference sequence). The CDR3 nucleotides are TGTGCCTGGAGTTCGGGACAGGGCAACGAGCAGTACTTC. Its translation: CAWSSGQGNEQYF.

The rearrangement links TRBV29-1 to TRBJ1-2; 8 nucleotides match TRBD1. The germline V gene has CDR1 SQVTM and CDR2 ANQGSEA. CDR3 length: 14 residues. Germline trimming cut 3 bases from V and 5 bases from J; bases unmatched to any gene: 8. The CDR3 region is CSVDWTGFRYGYTF. CDR3 DNA sequence: TGCAGCGTTGATTGGACAGGGTTTAGGTATGGCTACACCTTC. The whole variable domain, remainder taken from reference TRBV29-1 and TRBJ1-2, is SAVISQKPSRDICQRGTSLTIQCQVDSQVTMMFWYRQQPGQSLTLIATANQGSEATYESGFVIDKFPISRPNLTFSTLTVSNMSPEDSSIYLCSVDWTGFRYGYTFGSGTRLTVV.

The rearrangement joins TRBV27 to TRBJ2-3, with 8 bases identical to TRBD2. The CDR3 runs to 16 residues. Trimming removed 5 bases from V and 3 bases from J; junction bases left unmatched: 10. Per germline, CDR1 MNHEY and CDR2 SMNVEV (reference sequence). CDR3 coding DNA: TGTGCCAGCAGTCCCCAAGCGGGAGAACGGACAGATACGCAGTATTTT. Its protein is CASSPQAGERTDTQYF.

The genes are TRBV28 and TRBJ2-1; a weak D match, TRBD1 (5 bases). Looked up from germline, CDR1 is MDHEN and CDR2 is SYDVKM. With 1 base removed from V and 2 bases from J, the gap between germline ends came to 9 bases. The CDR3 has 15 amino acids. CDR3: CASSLSSGTYNEQFF. The CDR3 DNA sequence: TGTGCCAGCAGTTTATCTTCAGGGACCTACAATGAGCAGTTCTTC.

This clone was found once. J is TRBJ1-4 and V is TRBV4-1; 9 bases map to TRBD1. This CDR3 spans 18 amino acids. Germline CDR1 is MGHRA and CDR2 is YSYEKL. J gave up 0 bases and V 4 bases, and 9 bases lay outside the gene matches. This CDR3 reads CASSPGQGRSATNEKLFF. The CDR3 DNA follows: TGCGCCAGCAGCCCCGGACAGGGGAGGTCAGCAACTAATGAAAAACTGTTTTTT.

This clone was observed a single time. The chain has TRBV10-2 and TRBJ2-7; 8 bases match TRBD1. After removal of 10 bases from V and 1 base from J, the junction contained 6 bases not matched to a gene. CDR1 is WSHSY and CDR2 is SAAADI in the germline V gene. The CDR3 extends over 13 amino acids. The DNA for the CDR3 is TGCGCCACCCAGACAGGGGTGTCCTACGAGCAGTACTTC. It yields the protein CATQTGVSYEQYF.

The rearrangement joins TRBV10-3 to TRBJ1-1; 7 positions match TRBD1. Germline assignment: CDR1 ENHRY and CDR2 SYGVKD. This CDR3 contains 16 residues. V lost 0 bases, J lost 4 bases, and 8 bases stayed unmatched. The DNA for the CDR3 is TGTGCCATCAGTGAGTCTAATGGCAGGGGGACCACTGAAGCTTTCTTT. Translation: CAISESNGRGTTEAFF.

The chain carries TRBV19 and TRBJ1-2; weak D call: TRBD1 (6 bases). CDR1 and CDR2 (germline): LNHDA, SQIVND (reference sequence). V lost 7 bases, J lost 6 bases, and 12 bases lay in between. The CDR3 is 12 amino acids. CDR3 loop: CASTQGFNGYTF. The CDR3 DNA follows: TGTGCCAGTACTCAGGGGTTTAATGGCTACACCTTC.

This clone came up once. This chain uses TRBV29-1 with TRBJ2-7; 7 bases align to TRBD2. The germline gives CDR1 SQVTM, CDR2 ANQGSEA. The length of the CDR3 is 13 residues. V shed 2 bases and J 3 bases; nucleotides not matched to a gene: 4. In DNA, the CDR3 is TGCAGCGTTGAATTGGCTAGCGGCTACGAGCAGTACTTC. Protein product: CSVELASGYEQYF.

In its sample, this clone was seen once. The chain uses TRBV2 and TRBJ2-3; D not certain. This CDR3 has 14 amino acids. The V gene lost 8 bases and the J gene lost 0 bases, with 12 bases spanning the gap. Germline lookup yields CDR1 SNHLY and CDR2 FYNNEI. The CDR3 protein is CASLETRSTDTQYF. CDR3 bases: TGTGCCAGCCTTGAGACAAGAAGCACAGATACGCAGTATTTT.